The 25 T cell receptor beta chains in this list originate from one sample, sequenced in a study of T cell responses to AZD1222 COVID-19 vaccine. Profiling relied on immunoSEQ multiplex PCR, and the TCRdb table lists in-frame clones only, not all of them. The sample lists about 120,000 clones; less than 95% were seen once. Sequenced material: peripheral blood, taken on day 0 of AZD1222 vaccination. These receptors all stem from an adult in good health.

This chain links TRBV3-1 (or the pseudogene TRBV3-2) with TRBJ1-3; D is possibly TRBD1 (6 bases). The CDR3 is 13 amino acids. Germline assignment: CDR1 LGHDT and CDR2 YNNKEL (reference sequence). V was clipped by 4 bases and J by 8 bases, with 12 bases between them. The CDR3 here is CASSRGGGDTIYF. The CDR3 nucleotides are TGTGCCAGCAGCCGGGGAGGGGGAGACACCATATATTTT.

The chain is built from TRBV6-1 and TRBJ2-7, with D possibly matching TRBD1 (7 bases). The CDR3 contains 17 residues. Germline assignment: CDR1 MNHNS and CDR2 SASEGT. Trimming stripped 1 base from V and 2 bases from J, with 18 bases between. The DNA of the CDR3 is TGTGCCAGCAGTGAAGACGAGGTGGACAGGACTACCTACGAGCAGTACTTC. It translates to CASSEDEVDRTTYEQYF.

This clone showed up just once. The V and J genes are TRBV11-3 and TRBJ2-1; D gene uncertain. The V end lost 1 base, the J end lost 0 bases, and 4 bases lay between the germline ends. CDR1 is SGHNT and CDR2 is YENEEA in the germline V gene. There are 14 residues in the CDR3. The CDR3 loop is CASSLGSSYNEQFF. Here the CDR3 DNA reads TGTGCCAGCAGCTTAGGCAGCTCCTACAATGAGCAGTTCTTC.

This clone was detected a few times. The chain employs TRBV30 and TRBJ1-5; D not resolved. V lost 5 bases and J 6 bases, leaving 14 bases between the germline ends. The CDR3 is 13 residues long. Germline V gene lookup returns CDR1 GTSNPN and CDR2 SVGIG (reference sequence). The CDR3 DNA sequence: TGTGCCTGGGGGATGGGAGTCGGTCAGCCCCAGCATTTT. As protein: CAWGMGVGQPQHF.

The V gene is TRBV30, the J gene TRBJ2-7; 8 bases are shared with TRBD2. This CDR3 has 12 residues. The germline V gene has CDR1 GTSNPN and CDR2 SVGIG (reference sequence). The V segment lost 2 bases and the J segment 4 bases; nucleotides outside the gene matches: 1. CDR3: CAWSSGSYEQYF. For the CDR3, the DNA is TGTGCCTGGAGTAGCGGGAGTTACGAGCAGTACTTC.

The chain is built from TRBV28 and TRBJ1-2, with D perhaps TRBD1 (5 bases). CDR3 length: 14 residues. CDR1 is MDHEN, CDR2 SYDVKM, per germline. V was shortened by 6 bases and J by 4 bases, with 15 bases between the two germline ends. The CDR3 reads CASSLLQGSYGYTF. The CDR3 nucleotides read TGTGCCAGCAGCTTACTTCAGGGCTCCTATGGCTACACCTTC.

CDR3 region: CASESGRTSYEQYF. CDR3 DNA sequence: TGTGCCAGCGAGAGCGGGAGAACGTCCTACGAGCAGTACTTC. This chain links TRBV7-2 with TRBJ2-7; 8 bases line up with TRBD2. This CDR3 is built from 14 residues. Germline V gives CDR1 SGHTA, CDR2 FQGNSA. With 8 bases clipped from V and 1 base from J, the junction kept 7 bases outside the gene matches.

This chain joins TRBV6-1 and TRBJ1-4, with D perhaps TRBD1 (5 bases). Trimming stripped 2 bases from V and 5 bases from J, with 9 bases between. Germline V lookup: CDR1 MNHNS, CDR2 SASEGT. The CDR3 consists of 14 residues. CDR3 in amino acids: CASSERDANEKLFF. CDR3 nucleotides: TGTGCCAGCAGTGAACGGGACGCCAATGAAAAACTGTTTTTT.

This rearrangement joins TRBV27 to TRBJ2-7; 8 nucleotides match TRBD1. The ends lost 4 bases at V and 2 bases at J; junction bases unmatched: 4. Germline V gives CDR1 MNHEY, CDR2 SMNVEV (reference sequence). The CDR3 totals 14 residues. The CDR3: CASSSGQGPYEQYF. The DNA for the CDR3 is TGTGCCAGCAGTTCCGGACAGGGCCCCTACGAGCAGTACTTC.

This clone was counted once. The rearrangement uses TRBV10-3 and TRBJ1-2; D not certain. Germline loops: CDR1 ENHRY, CDR2 SYGVKD. The CDR3 is 13 amino acids. The V end was cut by 4 bases, the J end by 10 bases, with 16 bases between. CDR3 sequence reads: CAISGGPGDDYTF. In DNA, the CDR3 is TGTGCCATCAGTGGCGGACCGGGAGACGACTACACCTTC.

This clone was found a few times. The V and J genes are TRBV7-6 and TRBJ1-1; D gene ambiguous. The CDR3 sequence is 14 residues long. V was shortened by 2 bases and J by 1 base, with 8 bases between the two germline ends. Germline lookup yields CDR1 SGHVS and CDR2 FNYEAQ. DNA of the CDR3: TGTGCCAGCAGCTTAAGGTTCAAGAACACTGAAGCTTTCTTT. Its translation: CASSLRFKNTEAFF.

CDR3 protein: CASSSGGGSAPNYGYTF. The CDR3 DNA reads as TGTGCCAGCAGCTCCGGAGGAGGGAGCGCCCCTAACTATGGCTACACCTTC. The chain couples TRBV5-4 to TRBJ1-2; D is unclear. Germline lookup yields CDR1 SGHNT and CDR2 YYREEE (reference sequence). V gave up 3 bases and J gave up 0 bases, with 18 bases separating them. The CDR3 has 17 amino acids.

There are a few counts of this clone. The chain combines TRBV7-9 with TRBJ2-1, with D unresolved. CDR3 length: 13 amino acids. In germline, CDR1 is SEHNR, CDR2 FQNEAQ (reference sequence). Between the trimmed V and J ends, which lost 5 bases and 7 bases, there was a span of 12 bases. In DNA form, the CDR3 reads TGTGCCAGCAGCCCTTCGAACACAAATGAGCAGTTCTTC. It translates to CASSPSNTNEQFF.

CDR3 region: CATRTGLLPQHF. DNA of the CDR3: TGTGCCACCAGGACAGGGCTGTTGCCCCAGCATTTT. This rearrangement joins TRBV28 to TRBJ1-5; TRBD1 matches 8 bases. Germline V gene lookup returns CDR1 MDHEN and CDR2 SYDVKM. With V trimmed by 10 bases and J by 9 bases, 8 bases remained unmatched. The CDR3 spans 12 residues.

The chain joins TRBV12-5 to TRBJ1-1; D perhaps matches TRBD1 (5 bases). The CDR3 has 16 residues. The germline gives CDR1 LGHNT, CDR2 FRNRAP. The V end was cut by 0 bases, the J end by 0 bases, with 11 bases between. CDR3 in amino acids: CASGLVQGSMNTEAFF. The DNA of the CDR3 is TGTGCTAGTGGTTTGGTTCAGGGCAGTATGAACACTGAAGCTTTCTTT.

The chain is built from TRBV19 and TRBJ1-6; a possible D gene is TRBD1 (5 bases). The CDR3 has 13 residues. The germline V gene encodes CDR1 LNHDA and CDR2 SQIVND (reference sequence). Trimming pared 10 bases from V and 10 bases from J, leaving 17 bases between. DNA of the CDR3: TGTGCCACCATCCGGGACGCAGACTCACCCCTCCACTTT. Its protein is CATIRDADSPLHF.

The rearrangement joins TRBV7-3 to TRBJ2-5; 7 bases are shared with TRBD2. Germline assignment: CDR1 SGHTA and CDR2 FQGTGA. The CDR3 is 18 amino acids. V lost 2 bases and J lost 4; bases outside the gene matches: 16. CDR3 DNA sequence: TGTGCCAGCAGCTTACGCCCGGTAGGCCCCGGGGGGACAGAGACCCAGTACTTC. Residues: CASSLRPVGPGGTETQYF. The full variable domain, rest sourced from reference TRBV7-3 and TRBJ2-5, is GAGVSQTPSNKVTEKGKYVELRCDPISGHTALYWYRQSLGQGPEFLIYFQGTGAADDSGLPNDRFFAVRPEGSVSTLKIQRTERGDSAVYLCASSLRPVGPGGTETQYFGPGTRLLVL.

V and J are TRBV3-1 (or the pseudogene TRBV3-2) and TRBJ1-6; D is ambiguous. The CDR3 covers 18 residues. The germline V gene encodes CDR1 LGHDT and CDR2 YNNKEL (reference sequence). Trimming cost V 3 bases and J 0 bases, with 15 bases left between them. The CDR3 DNA is TGTGCCAGCAGCCACTTTTCATCCGGCAGCTCCTATAATTCACCCCTCCACTTT. It specifies CASSHFSSGSSYNSPLHF.

The chain has TRBV30 and TRBJ1-3; perhaps TRBD1 as D (6 bases). Germline V gene lookup returns CDR1 GTSNPN and CDR2 SVGIG (reference sequence). This CDR3 contains 14 residues. V was shortened by 3 bases and J by 0 bases, with 9 bases between the two germline ends. The CDR3 DNA sequence: TGTGCCTGGAGGTACAGGGCCTCTGGAAACACCATATATTTT. Protein: CAWRYRASGNTIYF.

The V gene is TRBV5-6, the J gene TRBJ2-1, with D perhaps matching TRBD1 (7 bases). Trimming cost V 0 bases and J 7 bases, with 14 bases left between them. This CDR3 is built from 15 residues. From germline, CDR1 is SGHDT and CDR2 YYEEEE. The CDR3 reads CASSLDLPGGNEQFF. CDR3 nucleotides: TGTGCCAGCAGCTTGGATCTTCCAGGGGGGAATGAGCAGTTCTTC.

The V gene is TRBV6-5, the J gene TRBJ2-2, with D possibly being TRBD2 (6 bases). V lost 0 bases to trimming and J lost 5 bases, with 7 bases between them. Germline CDR1 is MNHEY and CDR2 is SVGAGI. This CDR3 has 14 amino acids. The CDR3 region has the DNA TGTGCCAGCAGTTACTCAGGAGGGACCGGGGAGCTGTTTTTT. Its protein product is CASSYSGGTGELFF.

The J gene is TRBJ2-5, the V gene TRBV5-1, with 7 bases aligning to TRBD2. V shed 1 base and J 3 bases; nucleotides not matched to a gene: 12. The V gene's germline CDR1 is SGHRS and CDR2 YFSETQ. The CDR3 has 17 amino acids. In DNA, the CDR3 is TGCGCCAGCAGCTTGTTCGGTCCGGGAGGAAGGGAAGAGACCCAGTACTTC. Translation: CASSLFGPGGREETQYF.

As DNA, the CDR3 is TGTGCCAGCAGTGAATCTCGAGGGGTTGGGTCACCCCTCCACTTT. This codes for CASSESRGVGSPLHF. The rearrangement uses TRBV2 and TRBJ1-6, with D perhaps matching TRBD1 (5 bases). With 2 bases removed from V and 10 bases from J, the gap between germline ends came to 15 bases. CDR1 SNHLY and CDR2 FYNNEI come from the germline V gene. This CDR3 is 15 amino acids long. The complete variable domain, with remaining parts taken from reference TRBV2 and TRBJ1-6, reads EPEVTQTPSHQVTQMGQEVILRCVPISNHLYFYWYRQILGQKVEFLVSFYNNEISEKSEIFDDQFSVERPDGSNFTLKIRSTKLEDSAMYFCASSESRGVGSPLHFGNGTRLTVT.

The V gene is TRBV5-8, the J gene TRBJ2-5; TRBD2 might be the D (5 bases). Germline lookup yields CDR1 SGHTS and CDR2 YDEGEE. This CDR3 contains 15 residues. Trimming stripped 1 base from V and 5 bases from J, with 15 bases between. The chain's CDR3 is CASSLLGVGSETQYF. The CDR3 DNA sequence: TGTGCCAGCAGCTTGCTCGGGGTAGGGAGCGAGACCCAGTACTTC.

The chain has TRBV10-2 and TRBJ1-1; tentative D call: TRBD1 (6 bases). Germline V lookup: CDR1 WSHSY, CDR2 SAAADI. Between the trimmed V and J ends, which lost 5 bases and 5 bases, there was a span of 18 bases. The length of the CDR3 is 15 residues. In nucleotides, the CDR3 is TGCGCCAGCAGTTTGATTTCCCAGGGGTTAACTGAAGCTTTCTTT. It encodes CASSLISQGLTEAFF.